This record looks at one TCR beta chain sequence and its context. Its antigen remains unidentified. The V gene end was trimmed by 4 bases and the J gene end by 4 bases; junction bases not matched to a gene: 10. This CDR3 contains 16 residues. Germline CDR1 reads SGHRS; CDR2 reads YFSETQ. This record comes from a study of CD8 T cells in ankylosing spondylitis. Study results and caveats: Disease-associated clones were CD8+ and fairly uncommon in peripheral blood. Within matched ankylosing spondylitis synovial fluid, disease-linked clones were reportedly significantly enriched. Eight highly homologous variants made up a TCR beta motif, and this motif appeared characteristic of ankylosing spondylitis blood.

The authors made TCR beta libraries by quantitative 5'-RACE with molecular barcodes. TCRdb re-derived calls from the 5' RACE reads in MiXCR, one entry per CDR3 protein. Counted here are 310,000 or so distinct CDR3 sequences, roughly 20% occurring once; the ten biggest clones make up roughly 7.4%. The source is a male donor with ankylosing spondylitis or in good health (not recorded which). The specimen sequenced was blood, either unsorted or a sorted T cell fraction (not recorded which). V gene TRBV5-1 combines with J gene TRBJ2-3, with TRBD2 matching over 9 bases. This chain's CDR3 is CASSPASGNVPDTQYF. In nucleotides, the CDR3 is TGCGCCAGCAGCCCGGCTAGCGGGAACGTACCAGATACGCAGTATTTT.